Shown below are 4 T cell receptor beta chains from a single sample sequenced in a study of T-cell memory formation after mild COVID-19. TCRdb used MiXCR to reprocess the 5' RACE reads, holding one entry per CDR3 protein. This sample yields 110,000 to 150,000 distinct CDR3 sequences, of which less than 25% are seen a single time; roughly 25% belongs to the top ten. The sample taken for sequencing was PBMCs or a T cell subset sorted from them (not recorded which). Receptor source: an adult woman who had mild COVID-19 (a few samples of this study predate the infection). Cell type and time point are not known.

The V and J genes are TRBV9 and TRBJ2-1, with TRBD2 matching over 8 bases. The CDR3 runs to 17 residues. CDR1 is SGDLS, CDR2 YYNGEE, per germline. J gave up 2 bases and V 0 bases, and 7 bases lay outside the gene matches. CDR3 sequence reads: CASSVDPLAGPYNEQFF. For the CDR3, the DNA is TGTGCCAGCAGCGTAGACCCCCTAGCGGGTCCCTACAATGAGCAGTTCTTC.

This clonotype was counted a few times. V usage is TRBV13 and J usage is TRBJ1-5; 7 nucleotides match TRBD1. CDR3 length: 15 residues. Looked up from germline, CDR1 is PRHDT and CDR2 is FYEKMQ (reference sequence). V gave up 3 bases and J gave up 4 bases; unmatched junction bases: 6. The chain's CDR3 is CASSFTGTVNQPQHF. The CDR3 bases are TGTGCCAGCAGCTTTACCGGGACAGTGAATCAGCCCCAGCATTTT.

V is TRBV4-1 and J is TRBJ1-1, with 8 bases aligning to TRBD1. In germline, CDR1 is MGHRA, CDR2 YSYEKL. V dropped 0 bases and J dropped 1; count of bases not matched to a gene: 1. CDR3 length: 15 amino acids. CDR3 residues: CASSQDDRGNTEAFF. The CDR3 DNA is TGCGCCAGCAGCCAAGACGACAGGGGGAACACTGAAGCTTTCTTT.

The chain uses TRBV7-2 and TRBJ1-1, with a tentative D call TRBD1 (6 bases). This CDR3 spans 14 amino acids. Germline V lookup: CDR1 SGHTA, CDR2 FQGNSA. V dropped 5 bases and J dropped 8 bases, with 18 bases sitting between them. This chain's CDR3 is CASSGQTGYLEAFF. CDR3 DNA: TGTGCCAGCAGCGGGCAAACAGGGTATTTGGAAGCTTTCTTT.